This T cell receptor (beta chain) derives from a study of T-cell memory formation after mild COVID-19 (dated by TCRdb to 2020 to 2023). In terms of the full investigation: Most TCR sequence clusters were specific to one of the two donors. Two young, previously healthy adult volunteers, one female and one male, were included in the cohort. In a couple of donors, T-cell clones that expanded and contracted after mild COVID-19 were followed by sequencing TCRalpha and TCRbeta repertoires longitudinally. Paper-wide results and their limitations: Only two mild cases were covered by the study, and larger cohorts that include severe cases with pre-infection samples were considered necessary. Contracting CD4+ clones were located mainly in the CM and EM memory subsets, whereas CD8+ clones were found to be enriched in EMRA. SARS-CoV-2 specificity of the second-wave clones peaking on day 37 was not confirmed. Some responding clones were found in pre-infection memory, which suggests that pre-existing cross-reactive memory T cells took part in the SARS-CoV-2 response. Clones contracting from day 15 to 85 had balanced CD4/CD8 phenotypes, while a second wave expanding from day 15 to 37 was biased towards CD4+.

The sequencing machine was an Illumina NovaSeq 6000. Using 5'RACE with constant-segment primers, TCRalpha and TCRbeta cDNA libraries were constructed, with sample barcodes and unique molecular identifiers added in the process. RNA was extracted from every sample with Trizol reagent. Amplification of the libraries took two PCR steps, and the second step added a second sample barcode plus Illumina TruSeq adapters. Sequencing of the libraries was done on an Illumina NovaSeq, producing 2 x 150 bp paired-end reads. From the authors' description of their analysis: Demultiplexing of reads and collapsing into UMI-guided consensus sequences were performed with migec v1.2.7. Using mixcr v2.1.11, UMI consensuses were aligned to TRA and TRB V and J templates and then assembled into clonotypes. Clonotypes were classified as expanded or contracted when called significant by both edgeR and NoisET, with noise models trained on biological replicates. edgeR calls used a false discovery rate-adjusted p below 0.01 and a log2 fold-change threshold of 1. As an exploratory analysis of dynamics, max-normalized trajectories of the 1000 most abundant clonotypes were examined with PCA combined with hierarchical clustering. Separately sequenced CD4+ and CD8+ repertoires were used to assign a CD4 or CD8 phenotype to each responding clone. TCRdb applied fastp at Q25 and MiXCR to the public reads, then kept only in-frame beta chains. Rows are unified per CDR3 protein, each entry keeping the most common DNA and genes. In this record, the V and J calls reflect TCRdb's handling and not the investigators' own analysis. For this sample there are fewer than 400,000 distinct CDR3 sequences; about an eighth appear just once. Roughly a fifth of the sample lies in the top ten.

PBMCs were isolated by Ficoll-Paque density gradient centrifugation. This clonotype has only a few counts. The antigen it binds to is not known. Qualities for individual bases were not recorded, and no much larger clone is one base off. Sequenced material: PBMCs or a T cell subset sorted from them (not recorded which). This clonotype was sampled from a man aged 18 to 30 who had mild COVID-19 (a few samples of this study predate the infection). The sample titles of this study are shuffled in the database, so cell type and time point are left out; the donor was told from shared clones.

The nucleotide sequence reads as follows: TGTGCCTGGAAGCGGGTCACCGGGGAGCTGTTTTTT. Its amino acids are CAWKRVTGELFF. The chain couples TRBV30 to TRBJ2-2, and the D gene may be TRBD2, 6 bases matching. The CDR3 has 12 amino acids, counting the end cysteine and phenylalanine. The read is trimmed to its CDR3 DNA, 36 bases read in frame from base 1. Sequences GTSNPN (CDR1) and SVGIG (CDR2) are obtained from the germline V gene (reference sequence). Trimming takes 4 bases from V and 4 bases from J, and the germline ends sit 7 bases apart.